The rows below give T cell receptor beta chains drawn from one sample of a study of CD8 T cells in Susac syndrome. Each CDR3 protein gets one entry after TCRdb re-called the immunoSEQ multiplex PCR reads with MiXCR. The sample holds 77,000 or so distinct CDR3 sequences, 85% to 95% seen once. The sample comprised CD4+ T cells from PBMCs. These receptors all stem from a human donor with Susac syndrome. Both conserved end residues are part of each CDR3. A D gene is named only where the DNA matches it firmly. Only part of the rows carry a size: once, few, many, or a class if the clone is expanded.

CDR3 DNA	CDR3 protein	D gene	V gene	J gene	clone size
TGTGCCAGTAGTACCACTGGACGGATGATGTATGGCTACACCTTC	CASSTTGRMMYGYTF	NA	TRBV19	TRBJ1-2	once
TGTGCCAGCAGTGACTCGAGGGATACGCAGTATTTT	CASSDSRDTQYF	NA	TRBV6-4	TRBJ2-3	few
TGCGCCAGCAGCTTGGATGGGGGACTAAACATTCAGTACTTC	CASSLDGGLNIQYF	NA	TRBV5-1	TRBJ2-4	NA
TGTGCCAGCAGCCGTCTCCCCGGCGAGCAGTTCTTC	CASSRLPGEQFF	NA	TRBV7-3	TRBJ2-1	once
TGCGCCAGCAGTCAAAAAAGGGGAGGAGATACGCAGTATTTT	CASSQKRGGDTQYF	NA	TRBV23-1	TRBJ2-3	NA
TGTGCCAGCAGCTTAGAGGTTGGGGGGTGGGCAGATACGCAGTATTTT	CASSLEVGGWADTQYF	NA	TRBV7-2	TRBJ2-3	NA
TGCAGTGCTAGGGGGACTTCGAGCTCCTACAATGAGCAGTTCTTC	CSARGTSSSYNEQFF	NA	TRBV20-1	TRBJ2-1	NA
TGTGCCAGCAGCCTAGGGGGACTAGCGGAGAATGAGCAGTTCTTC	CASSLGGLAENEQFF	TRBD2	TRBV6-2/TRBV6-3	TRBJ2-1	once
TGTGCCAGCAGCCAACAAGCGGGACACAATGAGCAGTTCTTC	CASSQQAGHNEQFF	TRBD2	TRBV3-1	TRBJ2-1	NA
TGCAGTGCTCGAGGGGCAGGGCAGGATGAAGCTTTCTTT	CSARGAGQDEAFF	NA	TRBV20-1	TRBJ1-1	NA
TGCAGTGCTAACGTTCTCGACAGGAACTATGGCTACACCTTC	CSANVLDRNYGYTF	NA	TRBV20-1	TRBJ1-2	NA
TGTGCCAGCAGCTTAGTGCTAGCGGGGGGGCCCACCACAGATACGCAGTATTTT	CASSLVLAGGPTTDTQYF	TRBD2	TRBV7-6	TRBJ2-3	NA
TGTGCCAGCAGCTTAGGCGACGGCAGCTACAATGAGCAGTTCTTC	CASSLGDGSYNEQFF	NA	TRBV7-2	TRBJ2-1	NA
TGCAGTGCGAGACGGGACGGCCAATATTACAATGAGCAGTTCTTC	CSARRDGQYYNEQFF	NA	TRBV20-1	TRBJ2-1	NA
TGTGCCAGCAGTTTCCCTGGACAGGGCAACACCTACGAGCAGTACTTC	CASSFPGQGNTYEQYF	TRBD1	TRBV28	TRBJ2-7	NA
TGTGCCAGCAGCCTGAAGGGAGTTGTCTATGGCTACACCTTC	CASSLKGVVYGYTF	NA	TRBV3-1	TRBJ1-2	NA
TGTGCCAGCAGCCGACAGGATGCTGAAGCTTTCTTT	CASSRQDAEAFF	NA	TRBV5-6	TRBJ1-1	NA
TGTGCCAGCAGACTCGGACTAGCGAGGTACGAGCAGTACTTC	CASRLGLARYEQYF	TRBD2	TRBV6-2/TRBV6-3	TRBJ2-7	NA
TGTGCCAGCGGTAAGACAGGGAAGTACAATGAGCAGTTCTTC	CASGKTGKYNEQFF	TRBD1	TRBV28	TRBJ2-1	NA
TGTGCTAGTGGCCTTGGGAGAGCCGAGCAGTACTTC	CASGLGRAEQYF	NA	TRBV12-5	TRBJ2-7	NA
TGTGCCACCTCCAACACCCCGGACAGGGGAAATGAGCAGTTCTTC	CATSNTPDRGNEQFF	TRBD1	TRBV24-1	TRBJ2-1	few
TGTGCCAGCAGCTTAGACCTAGAAGGGATTGAGCAGTTCTTC	CASSLDLEGIEQFF	NA	TRBV7-9	TRBJ2-1	NA
TGTGCCAGTAGTCGGGGGGACAGGGGGAGCGAGCAGTACTTC	CASSRGDRGSEQYF	TRBD1	TRBV19	TRBJ2-7	NA
TGTGCCAGCAGCGGACCAGGGACAGGGAACTACGAGCAGTACTTC	CASSGPGTGNYEQYF	TRBD1	TRBV7-2	TRBJ2-7	NA
TGTGCCAGCAGCCCCGGGACCTTCAACACTGAAGCTTTCTTT	CASSPGTFNTEAFF	NA	TRBV25-1	TRBJ1-1	NA
TGTGCCAGCACCCCTAAAGGACAGTCTCATCTATATGGCTACACCTTC	CASTPKGQSHLYGYTF	NA	TRBV2	TRBJ1-2	NA
TGCAGTGCTATAGGGGGGATTAGCAATCAGCCCCAGCATTTT	CSAIGGISNQPQHF	NA	TRBV20-1	TRBJ1-5	NA
TGTGCCAGCAGCAAGACAGACTACGAGCAGTACTTC	CASSKTDYEQYF	NA	TRBV9	TRBJ2-7	NA
TGTGCCAGTAGTGGTACAGGGTTCTCCTACGAGCAGTACTTC	CASSGTGFSYEQYF	NA	TRBV19	TRBJ2-7	NA
TGTGCCTGGATGCCGGCCCCTAACTATGGCTACACCTTC	CAWMPAPNYGYTF	NA	TRBV30	TRBJ1-2	NA